This note documents a single T cell receptor (beta chain) sequence. Trimming took off 6 bases at V and 3 bases at J, with 17 bases between the two ends. Germline loops: CDR1 LGHDT, CDR2 YNNKEL (reference sequence). This CDR3 has 15 residues. This sample was taken from a study of blood T cell repertoires in COVID-19. In the original workflow: For nucleated cells, counts were estimated from reference gene primer amplification. TCRdb keeps only in-frame clones here, not all; method: immunoSEQ multiplex PCR. The DNA was the basis for D and trimming; V, J and clone size are from that table. The sample lists some 200,000 clones, roughly 80% occurring once.

The chain carries TRBV3-1 (or the pseudogene TRBV3-2) and TRBJ2-5; a possible D gene is TRBD2 (6 bases). This receptor was obtained from a woman aged 80 or over with acute or convalescent COVID-19. The sample taken for sequencing was peripheral blood. DNA for the CDR3: TGTGCCAGCAGTGATAGCGGTAGTCAGGAAGAGACCCAGTACTTC. Amino acid sequence: CASSDSGSQEETQYF.